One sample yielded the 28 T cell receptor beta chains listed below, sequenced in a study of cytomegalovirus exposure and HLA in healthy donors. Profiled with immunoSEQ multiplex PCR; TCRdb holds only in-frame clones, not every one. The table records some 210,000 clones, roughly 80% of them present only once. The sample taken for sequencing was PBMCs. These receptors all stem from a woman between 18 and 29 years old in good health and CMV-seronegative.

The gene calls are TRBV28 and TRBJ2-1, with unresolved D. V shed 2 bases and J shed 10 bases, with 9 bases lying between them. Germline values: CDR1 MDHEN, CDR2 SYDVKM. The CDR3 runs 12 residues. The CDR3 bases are TGTGCCAGCAGTTTAAGCAAATTCGAGCAGTTCTTC. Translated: CASSLSKFEQFF.

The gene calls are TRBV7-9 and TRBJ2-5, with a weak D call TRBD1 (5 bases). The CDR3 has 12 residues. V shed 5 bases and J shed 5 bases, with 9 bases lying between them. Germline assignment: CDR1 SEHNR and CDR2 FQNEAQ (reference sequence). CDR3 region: CASSTGSETQYF. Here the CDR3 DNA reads TGTGCCAGCAGCACAGGTAGCGAGACCCAGTACTTC. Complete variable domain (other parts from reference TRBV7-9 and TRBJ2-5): DTGVSQNPRHKITKRGQNVTFRCDPISEHNRLYWYRQTLGQGPEFLTYFQNEAQLEKSRLLSDRFSAERPKGSFSTLEIQRTEQGDSAMYLCASSTGSETQYFGPGTRLLVL.

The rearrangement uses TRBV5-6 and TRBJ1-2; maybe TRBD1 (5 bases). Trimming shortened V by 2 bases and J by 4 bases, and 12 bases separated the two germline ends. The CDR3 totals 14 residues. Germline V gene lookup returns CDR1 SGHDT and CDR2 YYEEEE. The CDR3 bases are TGTGCCAGCAGCTTAGGTACGGGGACCTATGGCTACACCTTC. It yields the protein CASSLGTGTYGYTF.

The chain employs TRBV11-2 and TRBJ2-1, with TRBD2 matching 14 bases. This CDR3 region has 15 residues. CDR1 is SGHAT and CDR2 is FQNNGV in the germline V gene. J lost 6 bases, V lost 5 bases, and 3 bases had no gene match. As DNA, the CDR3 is TGTGCCAGCAGCCCGGGACTAGCGGGAGCCAATGAGCAGTTCTTC. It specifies CASSPGLAGANEQFF.

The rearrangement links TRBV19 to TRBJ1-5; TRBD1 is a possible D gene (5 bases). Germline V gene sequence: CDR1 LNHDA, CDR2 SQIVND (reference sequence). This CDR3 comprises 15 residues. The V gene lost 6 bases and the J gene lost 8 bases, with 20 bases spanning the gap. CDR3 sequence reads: CASSLGGGSLEPQHF. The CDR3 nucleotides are TGTGCCAGTAGCCTCGGTGGGGGAAGTTTGGAGCCCCAGCATTTT.

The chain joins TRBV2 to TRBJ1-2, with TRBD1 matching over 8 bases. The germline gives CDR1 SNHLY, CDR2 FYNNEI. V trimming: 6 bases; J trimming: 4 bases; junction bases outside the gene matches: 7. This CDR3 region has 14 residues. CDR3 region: CASRDRAHGYGYTF. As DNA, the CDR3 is TGTGCCAGCAGGGACAGGGCTCATGGCTATGGCTACACCTTC. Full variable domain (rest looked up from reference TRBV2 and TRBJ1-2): EPEVTQTPSHQVTQMGQEVILRCVPISNHLYFYWYRQILGQKVEFLVSFYNNEISEKSEIFDDQFSVERPDGSNFTLKIRSTKLEDSAMYFCASRDRAHGYGYTFGSGTRLTVV.

CDR3 protein: CASSRDRYYEQYF. Written as DNA, the CDR3 is TGTGCCAGCAGCAGGGACAGGTATTACGAGCAGTACTTC. The V gene is TRBV5-5, the J gene TRBJ2-7; 8 bases map to TRBD1. The V and J ends lost 4 bases and 4 bases, in that order; junction bases with no gene match: 4. CDR3 size: 13 residues. Germline V lookup: CDR1 SGHKS, CDR2 YYEKEE (reference sequence). The variable domain in full, completed from reference TRBV5-5 and TRBJ2-7, reads DAGVTQSPTHLIKTRGQQVTLRCSPISGHKSVSWYQQVLGQGPQFIFQYYEKEERGRGNFPDRFSARQFPNYSSELNVNALLLGDSALYLCASSRDRYYEQYFGPGTRLTVT.

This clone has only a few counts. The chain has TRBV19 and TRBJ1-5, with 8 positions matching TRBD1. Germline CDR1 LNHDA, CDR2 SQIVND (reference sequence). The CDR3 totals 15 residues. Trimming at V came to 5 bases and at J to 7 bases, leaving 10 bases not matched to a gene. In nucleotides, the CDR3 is TGTGCCAGTAGTCCGAGACAGGGGCAGGGGCAGCCCCAGCATTTT. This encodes CASSPRQGQGQPQHF.

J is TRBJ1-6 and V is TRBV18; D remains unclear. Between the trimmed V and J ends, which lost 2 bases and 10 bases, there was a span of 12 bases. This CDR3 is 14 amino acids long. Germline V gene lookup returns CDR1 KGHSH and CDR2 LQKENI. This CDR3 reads CASSPEGTNSPLHF. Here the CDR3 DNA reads TGTGCCAGCTCACCAGAGGGTACCAACTCACCCCTCCACTTT.

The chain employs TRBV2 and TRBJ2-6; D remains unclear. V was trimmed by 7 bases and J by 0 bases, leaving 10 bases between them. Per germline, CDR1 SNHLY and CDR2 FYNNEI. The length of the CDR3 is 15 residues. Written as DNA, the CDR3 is TGTGCCAGCAAGTTAAGATACTCTGGGGCCAACGTCCTGACTTTC. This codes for CASKLRYSGANVLTF.

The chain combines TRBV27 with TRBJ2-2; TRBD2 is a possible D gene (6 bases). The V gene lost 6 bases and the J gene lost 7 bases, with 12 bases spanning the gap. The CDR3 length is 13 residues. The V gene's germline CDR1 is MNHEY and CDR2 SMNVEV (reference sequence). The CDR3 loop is CASSPLGGGELFF. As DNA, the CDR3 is TGTGCCAGCAGCCCCCTGGGGGGCGGGGAGCTGTTTTTT.

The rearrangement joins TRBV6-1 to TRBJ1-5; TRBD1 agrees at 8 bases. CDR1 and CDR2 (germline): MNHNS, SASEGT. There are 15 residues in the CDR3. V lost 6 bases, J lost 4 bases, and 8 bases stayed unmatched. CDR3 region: CASRPDGQGNQPQHF. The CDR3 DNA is TGTGCCAGCAGACCCGACGGACAGGGAAATCAGCCCCAGCATTTT.

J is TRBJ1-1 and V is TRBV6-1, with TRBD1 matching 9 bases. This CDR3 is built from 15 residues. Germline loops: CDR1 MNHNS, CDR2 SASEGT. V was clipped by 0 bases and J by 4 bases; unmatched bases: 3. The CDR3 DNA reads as TGTGCCAGCAGTGAAGCGGGGGGACAGGGCACTGAAGCTTTCTTT. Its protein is CASSEAGGQGTEAFF.

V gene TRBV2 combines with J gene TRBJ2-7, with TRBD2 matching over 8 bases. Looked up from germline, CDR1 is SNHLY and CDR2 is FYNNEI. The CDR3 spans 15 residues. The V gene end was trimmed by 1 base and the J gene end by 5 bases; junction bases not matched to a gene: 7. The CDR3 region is CASSEDLAGLDEQYF. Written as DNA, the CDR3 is TGTGCCAGCAGTGAAGACCTAGCGGGCTTGGACGAGCAGTACTTC.

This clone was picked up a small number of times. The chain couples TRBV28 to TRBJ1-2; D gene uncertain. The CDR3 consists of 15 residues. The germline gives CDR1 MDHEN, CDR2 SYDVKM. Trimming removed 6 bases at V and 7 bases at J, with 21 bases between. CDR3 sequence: CASRFVGGGMGGYTF. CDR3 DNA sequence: TGTGCCAGCAGATTTGTGGGTGGAGGGATGGGTGGCTACACCTTC.

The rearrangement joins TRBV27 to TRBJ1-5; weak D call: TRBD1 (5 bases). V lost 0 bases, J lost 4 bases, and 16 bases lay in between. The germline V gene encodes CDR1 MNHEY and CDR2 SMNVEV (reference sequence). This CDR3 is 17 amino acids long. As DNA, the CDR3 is TGTGCCAGCAGTTTATCGCCAGGGACTAGTCCAAATCAGCCCCAGCATTTT. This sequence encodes CASSLSPGTSPNQPQHF.

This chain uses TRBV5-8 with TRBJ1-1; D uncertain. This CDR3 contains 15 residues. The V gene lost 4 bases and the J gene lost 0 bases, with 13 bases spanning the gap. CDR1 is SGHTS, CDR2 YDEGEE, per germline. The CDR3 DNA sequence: TGTGCCAGCAGCGCGGACCTTGTTATGAACACTGAAGCTTTCTTT. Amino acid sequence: CASSADLVMNTEAFF.

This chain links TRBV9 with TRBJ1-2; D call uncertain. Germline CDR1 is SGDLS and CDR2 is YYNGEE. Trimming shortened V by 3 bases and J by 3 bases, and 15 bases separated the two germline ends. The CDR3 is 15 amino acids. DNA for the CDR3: TGTGCCAGCAGCGGAGGCCATGGTGGAGACTATGGCTACACCTTC. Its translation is CASSGGHGGDYGYTF.

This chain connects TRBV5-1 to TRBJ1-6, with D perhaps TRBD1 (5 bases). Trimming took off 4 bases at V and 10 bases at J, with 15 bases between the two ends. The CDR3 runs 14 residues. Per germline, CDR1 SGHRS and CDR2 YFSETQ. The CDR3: CASSADGAGSPLHF. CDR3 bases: TGCGCCAGCAGCGCCGACGGGGCTGGGTCACCCCTCCACTTT.

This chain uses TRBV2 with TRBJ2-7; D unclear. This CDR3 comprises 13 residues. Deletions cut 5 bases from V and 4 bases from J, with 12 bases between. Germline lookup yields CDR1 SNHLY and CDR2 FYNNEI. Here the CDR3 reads CASSLPLMYEQYF. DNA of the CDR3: TGTGCCAGCAGTCTCCCCCTGATGTACGAGCAGTACTTC.

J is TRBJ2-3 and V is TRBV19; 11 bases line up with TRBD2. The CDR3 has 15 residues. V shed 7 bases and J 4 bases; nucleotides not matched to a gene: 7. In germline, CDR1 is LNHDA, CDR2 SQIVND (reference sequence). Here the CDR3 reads CASTTSGGGADTQYF. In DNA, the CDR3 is TGTGCCAGTACCACTAGCGGGGGAGGGGCAGATACGCAGTATTTT.

The CDR3, as DNA: TGTGCCAGCAGCTTAGCAGCCGGACAGGGCACCTACGAGCAGTACTTC. The encoded protein is CASSLAAGQGTYEQYF. The V gene is TRBV7-2, the J gene TRBJ2-7, with TRBD1 identical over 8 bases. This CDR3 region has 16 residues. V dropped 0 bases and J dropped 2; count of bases not matched to a gene: 6. Germline CDR1 SGHTA, CDR2 FQGNSA.

The CDR3 spells CSVRGGTGGNEQFF. The CDR3 DNA is TGCAGCGTTAGGGGGGGGACAGGAGGCAATGAGCAGTTCTTC. The V call is TRBV29-1, the J call TRBJ2-1, with a possible D match to TRBD1 (8 bases). The V gene lost 5 bases and the J gene lost 6 bases, with 17 bases spanning the gap. This CDR3 comprises 14 residues. CDR1 and CDR2 (germline): SQVTM, ANQGSEA.

This CDR3 is CASSRYKGQGGYGYTF. The CDR3 nucleotides read TGTGCCAGCAGCCGTTATAAGGGACAGGGCGGCTATGGCTACACCTTC. V is TRBV13 and J is TRBJ1-2; 9 nucleotides align to TRBD1. This CDR3 spans 16 amino acids. Germline V lookup: CDR1 PRHDT, CDR2 FYEKMQ (reference sequence). Unmatched junction bases numbered 11, after V lost 5 bases and J lost 4 bases.

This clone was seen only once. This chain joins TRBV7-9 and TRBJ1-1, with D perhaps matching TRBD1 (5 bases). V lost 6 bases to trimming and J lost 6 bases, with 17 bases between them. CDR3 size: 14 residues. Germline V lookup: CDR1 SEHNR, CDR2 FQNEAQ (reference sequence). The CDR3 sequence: CASRTGGGSAEAFF. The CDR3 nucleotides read TGTGCCAGCAGAACGGGGGGAGGGTCCGCTGAAGCTTTCTTT.

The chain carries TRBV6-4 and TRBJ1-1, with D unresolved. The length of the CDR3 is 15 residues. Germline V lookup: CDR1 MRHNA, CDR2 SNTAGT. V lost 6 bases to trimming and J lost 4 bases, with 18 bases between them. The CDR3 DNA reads TGTGCCAGCAGCGGTCCGCAATCTCGGGTCACTGAAGCTTTCTTT. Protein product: CASSGPQSRVTEAFF.

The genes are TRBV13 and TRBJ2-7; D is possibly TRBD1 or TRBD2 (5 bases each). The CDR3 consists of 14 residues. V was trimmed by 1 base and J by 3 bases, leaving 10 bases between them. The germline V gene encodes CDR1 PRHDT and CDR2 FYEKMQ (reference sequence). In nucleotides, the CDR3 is TGTGCCAGCAGCTTAGCTGGGACCAACTACGAGCAGTACTTC. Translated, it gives CASSLAGTNYEQYF.

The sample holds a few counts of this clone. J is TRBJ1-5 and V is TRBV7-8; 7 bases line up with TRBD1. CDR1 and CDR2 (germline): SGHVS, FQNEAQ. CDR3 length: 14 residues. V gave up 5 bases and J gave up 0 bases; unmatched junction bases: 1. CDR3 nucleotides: TGTGCCAGCAGCGACAGGGATAGCAATCAGCCCCAGCATTTT. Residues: CASSDRDSNQPQHF. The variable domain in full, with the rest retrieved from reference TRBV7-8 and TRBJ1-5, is GAGVSQSPRYKVAKRGQDVALRCDPISGHVSLFWYQQALGQGPEFLTYFQNEAQLDKSGLPSDRFFAERPEGSVSTLKIQRTQQEDSAVYLCASSDRDSNQPQHFGDGTRLSIL.